One sample yielded the 8 T cell receptor beta chains listed below, sequenced in a study of T cells in Graves' hyperthyroidism and ophthalmopathy. Amplification targeted TCR beta CDR3 regions from RNA transcripts. Carried out on the TCR CDR3, a first-round RT-PCR used the HTBI primer set. TCRdb re-called the multiplex PCR reads with MiXCR, one entry per CDR3 protein. The sample lists fewer than 550,000 distinct CDR3 sequences; roughly 14% were seen once. Sequencing was done on a sample of blood. The receptors stem from a woman between 18 and 29 years old with Graves' hyperthyroidism.

This clonotype was seen a handful of times. This chain uses TRBV9 with TRBJ1-4, with D unclear. V dropped 1 base and J dropped 4 bases, with 11 bases sitting between them. The CDR3 is 15 residues long. Germline CDR1 and CDR2: SGDLS and YYNGEE. Written as DNA, the CDR3 is TGTGCCAGCAGCGTAAGTGGGGTCGGTAATGAAAAACTGTTTTTT. It specifies CASSVSGVGNEKLFF.

On this clonotype: A much larger clone is a single base away; this may be a read error. The chain has TRBV12-3 or TRBV12-4 and TRBJ2-3, with 11 positions matching TRBD2. The CDR3 loop spans 14 amino acids. The DNA for the CDR3 is TGTGCCGGCAGTCTAGCGGGAGGTCTAGATACGCAGTATTTT. It is translated as CAGSLAGGLDTQYF.

This clonotype was counted many times. V and J are TRBV7-9 and TRBJ1-2; no definite D call. Germline V gene lookup returns CDR1 SEHNR and CDR2 FQNEAQ (reference sequence). Trimming removed 1 base at V and 5 bases at J, with 14 bases between. CDR3 length equals 15 residues. Here the CDR3 reads CASSLGAPRKYGYTF. CDR3 sequence (DNA): TGTGCCAGCAGCTTAGGGGCCCCTAGGAAGTATGGCTACACCTTC.

The chain is built from TRBV19 and TRBJ2-1, with 7 bases fitting TRBD1. The J segment lost 3 bases and the V segment lost 0 bases, leaving 5 bases of the junction unmatched. Germline V gene data show CDR1 as LNHDA and CDR2 as SQIVND (reference sequence). The CDR3 has 16 amino acids. CDR3 in DNA: TGTGCCAGTAGTATAGACCCCGGGACAGACTACAATGAGCAGTTCTTC. Its protein product is CASSIDPGTDYNEQFF. Together with reference TRBV19 and TRBJ2-1, the CDR3 gives the full variable domain: DGGITQSPKYLFRKEGQNVTLSCEQNLNHDAMYWYRQDPGQGLRLIYYSQIVNDFQKGDIAEGYSVSREKKESFPLTVTSAQKNPTAFYLCASSIDPGTDYNEQFFGPGTRLTVL.

This clonotype was observed many times. The chain has TRBV12-3 or TRBV12-4 and TRBJ2-1; D unresolved. The CDR3 has 13 residues. V gave up 2 bases and J gave up 8 bases, with 10 bases separating them. CDR3 residues: CASSLTRWDEQFF. The DNA for the CDR3 is TGTGCCAGCAGTTTAACCCGCTGGGATGAGCAGTTCTTC.

The table lists this clonotype with many counts. The chain combines TRBV12-5 with TRBJ2-7, with D possibly being TRBD2 (5 bases). V shed 7 bases and J shed 3 bases, with 19 bases lying between them. The CDR3 runs 15 residues. Germline V lookup: CDR1 LGHNT, CDR2 FRNRAP. The CDR3 region is CASEGWAGKNYEQYF. DNA for the CDR3: TGTGCTAGTGAAGGGTGGGCCGGGAAAAACTACGAGCAGTACTTC.

This clonotype was seen ten or more times. The chain employs TRBV12-3 or TRBV12-4 and TRBJ1-2; 7 bases match TRBD1. CDR3 length equals 14 residues. V trimming: 5 bases; J trimming: 2 bases; junction bases outside the gene matches: 5. CDR3 amino acids: CASSPTGYNYGYTF. CDR3 nucleotide sequence: TGTGCCAGCAGTCCGACAGGGTACAACTATGGCTACACCTTC.

In this sample, this clonotype turned up many times. The genes are TRBV6-1 and TRBJ2-2; the match to TRBD2 covers 11 bases. This CDR3 contains 16 residues. Germline assignment: CDR1 MNHNS and CDR2 SASEGT. V shed 7 bases, J shed 5 bases, and the junction held 9 bases outside the gene matches. DNA of the CDR3: TGTGCCAGCATTCCAGTAGCGGGAGGGCCAACCGGGGAGCTGTTTTTT. Its translation is CASIPVAGGPTGELFF.